A selection of T cell receptor beta chains follows, all from one sample in a study. TCRdb used MiXCR to reprocess the RT-PCR reads, holding one entry per CDR3 protein. The sample holds more than 600,000 distinct CDR3 sequences; approximately 14% are singletons and the top ten take about 3.9%. Sequencing used memory CD4+ T cells from blood. These receptors were taken from a female donor in good health, serving as a healthy control. Each CDR3 is given with its conserved first and last residue. D genes are given only for firm matches. Not all rows give a size; the values are once, few, many and, for expanded clones, a class.

cdr3_nt: TGTGCCAGCAGTACGCACGGGCCCGCAGAGACCCAGTACTTC
cdr3_aa: CASSTHGPAETQYF
clone_size: many
d_call: .
v_call: TRBV12-3/TRBV12-4
j_call: TRBJ2-5

cdr3_nt: TGTGCCAGCAGCCAAGAAGGGACAGGGTCACCCTACGAGCAGTACTTC
cdr3_aa: CASSQEGTGSPYEQYF
clone_size: few
d_call: TRBD1
v_call: TRBV4-2
j_call: TRBJ2-7

cdr3_nt: TGCAGTGCCGTCGGGACAGGGGGCTACGAGCAGTACTTC
cdr3_aa: CSAVGTGGYEQYF
clone_size: .
d_call: TRBD1
v_call: TRBV20-1
j_call: TRBJ2-7

cdr3_nt: TGCGCCAGCAGCTCGACGGGACAGCACTACGAGCAGTACTTC
cdr3_aa: CASSSTGQHYEQYF
clone_size: many
d_call: TRBD1
v_call: TRBV5-1
j_call: TRBJ2-7

cdr3_nt: TGTGCCAGCAGTCCACCTAGGTCACCCCTCCACTTT
cdr3_aa: CASSPPRSPLHF
clone_size: many
d_call: .
v_call: TRBV12-3/TRBV12-4
j_call: TRBJ1-6

cdr3_nt: TGTGCCAGCAGCCCCGGACTAGCGGGAGGTCGGTCCTACAATGAGCAGTTCTTC
cdr3_aa: CASSPGLAGGRSYNEQFF
clone_size: few
d_call: TRBD2
v_call: TRBV11-1
j_call: TRBJ2-1

cdr3_nt: TGTGCCAGCAGCACTCCGGGGATCGGCTCCTACGAGCAGTACTTC
cdr3_aa: CASSTPGIGSYEQYF
clone_size: .
d_call: .
v_call: TRBV7-2
j_call: TRBJ2-7

cdr3_nt: TGTGCTAGTGGTTTTGAGGGGGGCCCTCAGTATTTT
cdr3_aa: CASGFEGGPQYF
clone_size: .
d_call: .
v_call: TRBV12-5
j_call: TRBJ2-3

cdr3_nt: TGCAGTGCTATTGGAGGGAGGGGAGGCACAGATACGCAGTATTTT
cdr3_aa: CSAIGGRGGTDTQYF
clone_size: .
d_call: TRBD2
v_call: TRBV20-1
j_call: TRBJ2-3

cdr3_nt: TGCAGTGCTCCGGCGGCTAGCGGGAGGGCGACAGATACGCAGTATTTT
cdr3_aa: CSAPAASGRATDTQYF
clone_size: few
d_call: TRBD2
v_call: TRBV20-1
j_call: TRBJ2-3

cdr3_nt: TGTGCCATCAGTGACAGTAGCTCCTACAATGAGCAGTTCTTC
cdr3_aa: CAISDSSSYNEQFF
clone_size: many
d_call: .
v_call: TRBV10-3
j_call: TRBJ2-1

cdr3_nt: TGTGCCACCAGCAGAGATGCCTTGCAGGGCGAGCAGTTCTTC
cdr3_aa: CATSRDALQGEQFF
clone_size: few
d_call: .
v_call: TRBV15
j_call: TRBJ2-1

cdr3_nt: TGCAGTGCTACCCCCACCTTCAACAATGAGCAGTTCTTC
cdr3_aa: CSATPTFNNEQFF
clone_size: few
d_call: .
v_call: TRBV20-1
j_call: TRBJ2-1

cdr3_nt: TGTGCCAGCGGCGACAGGGGAGAAGCTTTCTTT
cdr3_aa: CASGDRGEAFF
clone_size: few
d_call: TRBD1
v_call: TRBV6-5
j_call: TRBJ1-1

cdr3_nt: TGTGCTAGCAGCTTATTCCAGGGACAGCTCGCCGGGGAGCTGTTTTTT
cdr3_aa: CASSLFQGQLAGELFF
clone_size: few
d_call: TRBD1
v_call: TRBV7-7
j_call: TRBJ2-2

cdr3_nt: TGTGCCAGCAGCCAAGGGGCCCTAGCGACTAACAATGAGCAGTTCTTC
cdr3_aa: CASSQGALATNNEQFF
clone_size: many
d_call: .
v_call: TRBV4-2
j_call: TRBJ2-1

cdr3_nt: TGTGCCAGCAGTTTAATTGTTCCTAGCGGGAGGTTTAGCTCCTACAATGAGCAGTTCTTC
cdr3_aa: CASSLIVPSGRFSSYNEQFF
clone_size: few
d_call: TRBD2
v_call: TRBV12-3/TRBV12-4
j_call: TRBJ2-1

cdr3_nt: TGTGCCAGCAGTCGGTCAGGAACTTACTCTGGAAACACCATATATTTT
cdr3_aa: CASSRSGTYSGNTIYF
clone_size: .
d_call: .
v_call: TRBV27
j_call: TRBJ1-3

cdr3_nt: TGTGCCAGCAGTCGGGGACAGGCGGAAGAAAAACTGTTTTTT
cdr3_aa: CASSRGQAEEKLFF
clone_size: many
d_call: TRBD1
v_call: TRBV27
j_call: TRBJ1-4

cdr3_nt: TGTGCCAGCAGCATCCACGACAGGCCTTACGGCTACACCTTC
cdr3_aa: CASSIHDRPYGYTF
clone_size: few
d_call: .
v_call: TRBV7-9
j_call: TRBJ1-2

cdr3_nt: TGTGCCAGCAGCAAACGACAGGGGGTAATACAAGAGACCCAGTACTTC
cdr3_aa: CASSKRQGVIQETQYF
clone_size: many
d_call: TRBD1
v_call: TRBV7-2
j_call: TRBJ2-5

cdr3_nt: TGTGCCACCAGTGATGGTAGCCGGGATACGCAGTATTTT
cdr3_aa: CATSDGSRDTQYF
clone_size: few
d_call: .
v_call: TRBV24-1
j_call: TRBJ2-3

cdr3_nt: TGCAGCGTTGCAGAGGTGTCGAGCACAGATACGCAGTATTTT
cdr3_aa: CSVAEVSSTDTQYF
clone_size: .
d_call: .
v_call: TRBV29-1
j_call: TRBJ2-3

cdr3_nt: TGCGCCGCCAAAACAGGGGAGGCCGGGGAGCTGTTTTTT
cdr3_aa: CAAKTGEAGELFF
clone_size: few
d_call: .
v_call: TRBV5-1
j_call: TRBJ2-2